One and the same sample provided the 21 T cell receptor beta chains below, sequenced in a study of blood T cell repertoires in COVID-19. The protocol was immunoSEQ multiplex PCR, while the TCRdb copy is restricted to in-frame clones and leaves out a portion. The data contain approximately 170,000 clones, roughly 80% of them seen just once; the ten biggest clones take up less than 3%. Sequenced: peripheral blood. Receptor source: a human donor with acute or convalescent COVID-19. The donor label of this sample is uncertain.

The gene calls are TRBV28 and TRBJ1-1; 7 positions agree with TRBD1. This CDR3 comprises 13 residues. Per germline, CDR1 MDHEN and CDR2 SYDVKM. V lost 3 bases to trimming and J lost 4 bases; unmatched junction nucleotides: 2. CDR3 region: CASSFPGGTEAFF. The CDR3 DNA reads TGTGCCAGCAGTTTTCCAGGGGGCACTGAAGCTTTCTTT.

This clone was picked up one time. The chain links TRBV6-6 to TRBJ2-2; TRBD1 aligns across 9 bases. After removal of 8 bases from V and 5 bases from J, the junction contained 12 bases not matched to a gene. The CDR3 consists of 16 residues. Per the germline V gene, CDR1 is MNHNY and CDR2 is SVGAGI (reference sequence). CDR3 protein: CASEARETGGTGELFF. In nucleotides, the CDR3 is TGTGCCAGCGAGGCGAGGGAGACAGGGGGGACCGGGGAGCTGTTTTTT.

CDR3 nucleotide sequence: TGTGCCAGCAGTGAAGAGAACGCCAGGGGCTACACCTTC. As protein: CASSEENARGYTF. V and J are TRBV2 and TRBJ1-2, with no clear D. The CDR3 is made up of 13 amino acids. The V end lost 1 base, the J end lost 8 bases, and 11 bases lay between the germline ends. Looked up from germline, CDR1 is SNHLY and CDR2 is FYNNEI.

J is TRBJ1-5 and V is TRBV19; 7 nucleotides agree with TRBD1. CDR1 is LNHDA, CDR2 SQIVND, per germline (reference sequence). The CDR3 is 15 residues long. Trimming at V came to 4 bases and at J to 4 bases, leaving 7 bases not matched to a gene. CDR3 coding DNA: TGTGCCAGTAGTACCCCCGGGACAGAGAATCAGCCCCAGCATTTT. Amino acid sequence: CASSTPGTENQPQHF.

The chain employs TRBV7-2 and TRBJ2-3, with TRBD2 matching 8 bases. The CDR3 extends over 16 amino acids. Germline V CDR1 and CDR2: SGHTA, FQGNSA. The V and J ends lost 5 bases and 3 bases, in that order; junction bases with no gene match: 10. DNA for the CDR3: TGTGCCAGCAGCCCTTTAGCGGGAATGAGGACAGATACGCAGTATTTT. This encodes CASSPLAGMRTDTQYF.

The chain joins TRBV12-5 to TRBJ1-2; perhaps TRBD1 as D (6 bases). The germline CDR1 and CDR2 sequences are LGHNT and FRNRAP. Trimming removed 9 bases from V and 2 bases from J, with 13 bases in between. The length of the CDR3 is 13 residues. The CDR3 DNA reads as TGTGCTAGGTGGGGGCAGTCGAACTATGGCTACACCTTC. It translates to CARWGQSNYGYTF.

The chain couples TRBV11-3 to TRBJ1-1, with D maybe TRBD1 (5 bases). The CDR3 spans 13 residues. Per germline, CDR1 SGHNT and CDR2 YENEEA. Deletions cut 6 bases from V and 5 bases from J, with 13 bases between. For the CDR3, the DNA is TGTGCCAGCAGTTTGCAGGGCCTGACTGAAGCTTTCTTT. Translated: CASSLQGLTEAFF. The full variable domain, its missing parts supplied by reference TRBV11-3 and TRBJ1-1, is EAGVVQSPRYKIIEKKQPVAFWCNPISGHNTLYWYLQNLGQGPELLIRYENEEAVDDSQLPKDRFSAERLKGVDSTLKIQPAELGDSAVYLCASSLQGLTEAFFGQGTRLTVV.

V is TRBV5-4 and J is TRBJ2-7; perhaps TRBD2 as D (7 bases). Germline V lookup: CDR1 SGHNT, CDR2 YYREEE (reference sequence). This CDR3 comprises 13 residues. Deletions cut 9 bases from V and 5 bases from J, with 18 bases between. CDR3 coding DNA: TGTGCCACCCTAAGGGGGGGATCAAACGAGCAGTACTTC. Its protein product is CATLRGGSNEQYF.

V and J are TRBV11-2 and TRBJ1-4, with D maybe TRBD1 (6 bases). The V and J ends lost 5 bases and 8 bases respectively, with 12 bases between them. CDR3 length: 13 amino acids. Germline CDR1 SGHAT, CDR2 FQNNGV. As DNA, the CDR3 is TGTGCCAGCAGCCTCGTGGACAGCGAAAAACTGTTTTTT. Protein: CASSLVDSEKLFF. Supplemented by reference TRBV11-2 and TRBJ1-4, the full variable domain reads EAGVAQSPRYKIIEKRQSVAFWCNPISGHATLYWYQQILGQGPKLLIQFQNNGVVDDSQLPKDRFSAERLKGVDSTLKIQPAKLEDSAVYLCASSLVDSEKLFFGSGTQLSVL.

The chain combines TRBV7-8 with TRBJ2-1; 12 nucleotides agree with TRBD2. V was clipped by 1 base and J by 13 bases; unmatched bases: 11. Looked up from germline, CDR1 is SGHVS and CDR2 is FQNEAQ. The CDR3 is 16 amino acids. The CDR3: CASSLVVTSGSVEQFF. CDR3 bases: TGTGCCAGCAGCTTAGTAGTGACTAGCGGGAGCGTGGAACAGTTCTTC.

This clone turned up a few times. The CDR3 DNA reads as TGTGCCAGTAAGGGACTATTTCTAGACGAGCAGTACTTC. The encoded protein is CASKGLFLDEQYF. The chain couples TRBV2 to TRBJ2-7, with 7 bases matching TRBD2. Germline V lookup: CDR1 SNHLY, CDR2 FYNNEI. This CDR3 comprises 13 residues. After removal of 9 bases from V and 5 bases from J, the junction contained 10 bases not matched to a gene.

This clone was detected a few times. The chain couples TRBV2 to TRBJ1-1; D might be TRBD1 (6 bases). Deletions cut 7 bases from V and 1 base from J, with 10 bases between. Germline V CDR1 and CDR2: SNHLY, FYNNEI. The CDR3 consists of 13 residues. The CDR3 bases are TGTGCCAGCACAGGACAGACGAACACTGAAGCTTTCTTT. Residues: CASTGQTNTEAFF.

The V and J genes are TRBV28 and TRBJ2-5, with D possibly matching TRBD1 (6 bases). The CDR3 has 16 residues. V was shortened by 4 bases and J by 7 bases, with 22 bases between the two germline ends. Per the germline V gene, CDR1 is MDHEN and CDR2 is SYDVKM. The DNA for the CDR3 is TGTGCCAGCAGTTCAGGGGTTCTGGTTGGTTATGGGACCCAGTACTTC. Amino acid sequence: CASSSGVLVGYGTQYF.

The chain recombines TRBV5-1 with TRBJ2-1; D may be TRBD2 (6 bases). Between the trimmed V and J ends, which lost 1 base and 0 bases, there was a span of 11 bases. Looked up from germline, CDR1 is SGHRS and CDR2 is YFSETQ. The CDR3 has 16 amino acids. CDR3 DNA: TGCGCCAGCAGCTTGATGGGGGGTAGCTCCTACAATGAGCAGTTCTTC. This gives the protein CASSLMGGSSYNEQFF.

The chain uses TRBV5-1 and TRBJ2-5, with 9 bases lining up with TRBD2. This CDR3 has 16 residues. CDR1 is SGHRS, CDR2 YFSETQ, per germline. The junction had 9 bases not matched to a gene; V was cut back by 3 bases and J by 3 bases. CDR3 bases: TGCGCCAGCAGCTCGCTTTTTCCTAGCGGGAAAGAGACCCAGTACTTC. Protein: CASSSLFPSGKETQYF. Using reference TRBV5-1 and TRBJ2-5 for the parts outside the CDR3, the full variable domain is KAGVTQTPRYLIKTRGQQVTLSCSPISGHRSVSWYQQTPGQGLQFLFEYFSETQRNKGNFPGRFSGRQFSNSRSEMNVSTLELGDSALYLCASSSLFPSGKETQYFGPGTRLLVL.

The CDR3 sequence is CASSERSYSNQPQHF. The DNA for the CDR3 is TGTGCCAGCAGTGAGAGATCTTATAGCAATCAGCCCCAGCATTTT. The rearrangement uses TRBV2 and TRBJ1-5; D ambiguous. Germline V gene data show CDR1 as SNHLY and CDR2 as FYNNEI. This CDR3 has 15 residues. V lost 3 bases and J 0 bases, leaving 9 bases between the germline ends.

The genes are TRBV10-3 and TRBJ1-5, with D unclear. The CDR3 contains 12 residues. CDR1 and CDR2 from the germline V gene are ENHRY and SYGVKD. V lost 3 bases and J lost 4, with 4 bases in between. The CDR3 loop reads CAISDGNQPQHF. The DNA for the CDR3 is TGTGCCATCAGTGACGGTAATCAGCCCCAGCATTTT.

CDR3 region: CASSQGEGRETQYF. CDR3 DNA: TGTGCCAGCAGTCAAGGGGAGGGGAGAGAGACCCAGTACTTC. The chain employs TRBV7-3 and TRBJ2-5, with 7 bases aligning to TRBD2. The CDR3 has 14 residues. The ends lost 6 bases at V and 4 bases at J; junction bases unmatched: 8. The germline CDR1 and CDR2 sequences are SGHTA and FQGTGA.

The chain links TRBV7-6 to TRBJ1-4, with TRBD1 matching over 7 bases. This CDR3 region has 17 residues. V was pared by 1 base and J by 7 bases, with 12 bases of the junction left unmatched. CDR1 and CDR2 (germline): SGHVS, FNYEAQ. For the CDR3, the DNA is TGTGCCAGCAGCTTAGGCCACAACAGGGGAAGAAGTGAAAAACTGTTTTTT. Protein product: CASSLGHNRGRSEKLFF.

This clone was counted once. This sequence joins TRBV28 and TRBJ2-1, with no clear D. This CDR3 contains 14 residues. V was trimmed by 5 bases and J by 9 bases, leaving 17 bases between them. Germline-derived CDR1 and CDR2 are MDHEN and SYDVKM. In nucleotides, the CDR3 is TGTGCCAGCAGTATCCCCAAGAATTTCGGTGAGCAGTTCTTC. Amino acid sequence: CASSIPKNFGEQFF. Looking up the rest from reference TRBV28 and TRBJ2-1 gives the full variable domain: DVKVTQSSRYLVKRTGEKVFLECVQDMDHENMFWYRQDPGLGLRLIYFSYDVKMKEKGDIPEGYSVSREKKERFSLILESASTNQTSMYLCASSIPKNFGEQFFGPGTRLTVL.

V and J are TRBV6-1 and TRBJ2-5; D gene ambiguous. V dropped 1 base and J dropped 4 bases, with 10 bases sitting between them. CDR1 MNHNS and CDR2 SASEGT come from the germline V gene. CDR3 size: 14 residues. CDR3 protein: CASSEGSSVETQYF. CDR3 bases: TGTGCCAGCAGTGAAGGCTCGAGCGTAGAGACCCAGTACTTC.